This TCR beta chain stems from a study of T cell repertoires in cytomegalovirus infection (dated by TCRdb to about 2019). Turning to the overall study: The HLA type of each donor mattered for the analysis, because public TCR beta signatures pointed to carriage of CMV infection along with the matching HLA type.

TCRdb names Illumina HiSeq 1500 as the instrument used. The public reads were quality trimmed at Q25 with fastp and then assembled into clones with MiXCR by TCRdb, keeping productive beta chains. Rows merge per CDR3 protein into single entries with the most common DNA and genes. The sample data list around 180,000 distinct CDR3 sequences, and 28% of these were observed just once. The top ten clones comprise about 31% of the sample. Here is what the overall study found, with its caveats: In the ex vivo response, HLA-C-restricted CMV-specific TCR beta clonotypes were dominant, and in two of eight donors the single most frequent clonotype came from this HLA-C-restricted group. In both this cohort and an independent cohort of some 370 donors, the cumulative frequency of public TCR beta family members distinguished carriers of CMV infection plus the relevant HLA type.

Concerning this clonotype: Its binding antigen is unknown. Within one base of it there is no much larger clone, and no base qualities were kept.

From the germline V gene, CDR1 is SQVTM and CDR2 is ANQGSEA. A distance of 14 bases separates the germline ends of V and J, which lose 7 bases and 5 bases respectively. Including cysteine and phenylalanine, the CDR3 has 12 amino acids. The retained sequence is limited to the CDR3, 36 bases, with the frame set at the first base. The chain is assembled from TRBV29-1 and TRBJ2-5, with TRBD2 tentatively as D gene (6 bases match). Material for sequencing was PBMCs. The clonotype originates from a human donor in good health (CMV status not recorded). Some clones in this sample may be carry-over from other donors' samples. For the CDR3, the sequence is CSALGGVETQYF. The nucleotide sequence is TGCAGCGCCCTGGGAGGAGTGGAGACCCAGTACTTC.